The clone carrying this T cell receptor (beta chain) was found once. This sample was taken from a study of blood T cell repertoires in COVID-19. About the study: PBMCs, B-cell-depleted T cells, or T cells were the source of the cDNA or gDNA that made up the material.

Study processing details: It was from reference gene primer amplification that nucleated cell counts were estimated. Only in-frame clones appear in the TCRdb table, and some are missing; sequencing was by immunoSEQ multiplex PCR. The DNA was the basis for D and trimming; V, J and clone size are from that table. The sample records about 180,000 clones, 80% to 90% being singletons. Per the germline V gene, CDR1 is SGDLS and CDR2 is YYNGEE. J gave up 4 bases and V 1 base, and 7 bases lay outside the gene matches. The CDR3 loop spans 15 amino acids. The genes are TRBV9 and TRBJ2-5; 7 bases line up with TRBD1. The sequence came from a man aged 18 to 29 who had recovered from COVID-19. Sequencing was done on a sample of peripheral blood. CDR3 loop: CASSVPGTVPETQYF. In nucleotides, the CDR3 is TGTGCCAGCAGCGTACCCGGGACAGTACCAGAGACCCAGTACTTC.